This TCR beta chain was sequenced during a study of T cell responses to AZD1222 COVID-19 vaccine. Study-level background: Second-dose groups at about 4 or about 12 weeks were pooled. Notes on the study in general: Every sample of the repertoires postdated the peak T cell response. Two AZD1222 doses significantly raised spike-specific TCR breadth and depth over controls.

Details on this clone: The antigen remains unidentified.

This CDR3 spans 15 amino acids. CDR1 SGHTA and CDR2 FQGNSA come from the germline V gene. The junction had 6 bases not matched to a gene; V was cut back by 1 base and J by 7 bases. Sequencing was performed with immunoSEQ multiplex PCR; in TCRdb, only in-frame clones are kept and a portion is missing. The table includes around 130,000 clones, approximately 94% detected once. This TCR was sampled from an adult in good health. The chain recombines TRBV7-2 with TRBJ1-2; 10 bases map to TRBD1. The material was peripheral blood, obtained on day 0 of AZD1222 vaccination. CDR3 in DNA: TGTGCCAGCAGCTTAGACGACAGGGGGCGCTCTGGCTACACCTTC. Protein: CASSLDDRGRSGYTF. Filled out from reference TRBV7-2 and TRBJ1-2, the complete variable domain reads GAGVSQSPSNKVTEKGKDVELRCDPISGHTALYWYRQSLGQGLEFLIYFQGNSAPDKSGLPSDRFSAERTGGSVSTLTIQRTQQEDSAVYLCASSLDDRGRSGYTFGSGTRLTVV.